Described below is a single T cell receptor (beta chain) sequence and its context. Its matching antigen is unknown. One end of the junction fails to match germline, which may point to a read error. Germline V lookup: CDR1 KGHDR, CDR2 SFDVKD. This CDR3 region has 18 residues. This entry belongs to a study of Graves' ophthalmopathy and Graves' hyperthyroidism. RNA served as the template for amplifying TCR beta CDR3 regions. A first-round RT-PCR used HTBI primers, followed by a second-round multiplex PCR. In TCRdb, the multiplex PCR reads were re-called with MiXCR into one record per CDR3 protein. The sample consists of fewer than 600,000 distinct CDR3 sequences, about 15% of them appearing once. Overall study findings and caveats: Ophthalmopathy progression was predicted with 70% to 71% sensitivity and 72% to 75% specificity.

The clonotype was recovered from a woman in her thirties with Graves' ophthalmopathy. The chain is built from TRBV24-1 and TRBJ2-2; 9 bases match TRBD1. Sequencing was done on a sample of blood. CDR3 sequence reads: CATSDFTGQGANTGELCF. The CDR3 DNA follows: TGTGCTACCAGTGATTTCACGGGACAGGGCGCGAACACCGGGGAGCTGTGTTTT.